Described below is a single T cell receptor (beta chain) sequence and its context. The data originate from a study of OX40 agonist ivuxolimab in advanced cancers. Method: immunoSEQ multiplex PCR; TCRdb's copy keeps in-frame clones and lacks some. The sample has fewer than 50,000 clones; about 80% are singletons. CDR1 is LNHNV, CDR2 YYDKDF, per germline (reference sequence). Trimming left V 11 bases short and J 8 bases short, with 16 bases between. There are 12 residues in the CDR3. The clonotype was recovered from an adult with an advanced solid tumor such as melanoma, head and neck, liver or kidney cancer. Sample: CD4+ or CD8+ T cells sorted from blood, taken in a trial of the OX40 agonist ivuxolimab. The chain links TRBV15 to TRBJ2-1; D is uncertain. The CDR3 DNA reads TGTGCCGAAGTCCTAGTTCGCGATGAGCAGTTCTTC. Its protein product is CAEVLVRDEQFF.